The sequence of this TCR beta chain was determined in a study of cytomegalovirus exposure and HLA in healthy donors. Broader study findings: Subsequent analysis showed first-cohort TCR clusters tending to co-occur in more than 90 validation repertoires. The listing of roughly 160 TCR beta chains classed them as cytomegalovirus-associated. Specific recognition of CMV antigens was confirmed in vitro for a few chains (all CMV-associated).

The donors were members of the validation cohort, which comprised roughly 130 subjects and was separate from the first cohort of 666 subjects. Assay used: immunoSEQ multiplex PCR; TCRdb lists only in-frame clones, some missing. The sample has approximately 140,000 clones, around 87% seen once. On this clone: The antigen is unknown.

The clonotype originates from a young man in good health and CMV-seropositive. Sequencing was performed on PBMCs.

The CDR3 reads CASSLTGHYGYTF. CDR3 in DNA: TGTGCCAGCAGCCTGACAGGGCACTATGGCTACACCTTC. The chain joins TRBV28 to TRBJ1-2; 7 nucleotides match TRBD1. The CDR3 is 13 residues long. The germline V gene encodes CDR1 MDHEN and CDR2 SYDVKM. V lost 6 bases and J lost 3; bases outside the gene matches: 4.